A selection of T cell receptor beta chains follows, all from one sample in a study of blood T cell repertoires in COVID-19. The repertoire was sequenced with immunoSEQ multiplex PCR; TCRdb's copy has only in-frame clones and lacks some. Of hundreds of thousands of clones in the sample, around 90% were seen once. Sequenced: peripheral blood. Receptors originate from a man between 18 and 35 years old with active or convalescent COVID-19. CDR3s include the opening cysteine and the closing phenylalanine or tryptophan. D genes are given only for firm matches. The size of a clone is reported for some rows only, either as once, few or many, or as a class for expanded clones.

>TRBD2|once|TRBJ2-7|TRBV5-1
CASSLLVGGRAYEQYF
TGCGCCAGCAGCTTGTTGGTCGGAGGGAGGGCCTACGAGCAGTACTTC
>-|-|TRBJ2-7|TRBV7-2
CASSPLAVTSYEQYF
TGTGCCAGCAGCCCTCTGGCGGTGACCTCCTACGAGCAGTACTTC
>TRBD1|-|TRBJ1-5|TRBV28
CASSEHGQAISPQHF
TGTGCCAGCAGTGAGCACGGACAGGCAATCTCGCCCCAGCATTTT
>-|-|TRBJ1-4|TRBV6-1
CASSERLLAAGLLVREKLFF
TGTGCCAGCAGTGAACGTCTACTGGCAGCGGGCCTCCTCGTTAGGGAAAAACTGTTTTTT
>-|-|TRBJ2-1|TRBV19
CASERATHNEQFF
TGTGCCAGTGAGCGGGCAACACACAATGAGCAGTTCTTC
>TRBD1|-|TRBJ1-5|TRBV4-1
CASRLNTQGANQPQHF
TGCGCCAGCAGACTTAATACACAGGGGGCGAATCAGCCCCAGCATTTT
>TRBD1|-|TRBJ1-1|TRBV28
CASRLREGAGTEAFF
TGTGCCAGCAGATTACGGGAGGGGGCCGGAACTGAAGCTTTCTTT
>-|-|TRBJ2-1|TRBV7-8
CASSSQDYNEQFF
TGTGCCAGCAGTTCTCAGGATTACAATGAGCAGTTCTTC
>-|-|TRBJ1-2|TRBV27
CASSLYRMSDGYTF
TGTGCCAGCAGTTTATACAGGATGTCTGATGGCTACACCTTC
>-|-|TRBJ1-2|TRBV28
CASSPKGRYNYGYTF
TGTGCCAGCAGTCCGAAGGGGAGGTATAACTATGGCTACACCTTC
>-|-|TRBJ1-5|TRBV28
CASTLEGLQPQHF
TGTGCCAGCACCCTCGAGGGTTTGCAGCCCCAGCATTTT
>-|-|TRBJ2-1|TRBV28
CASSFLLYNEQFF
TGTGCCAGCAGTTTCCTTCTCTACAATGAGCAGTTCTTC
>-|-|TRBJ1-5|TRBV27
CASSSLPLNQPQHF
TGTGCCAGCAGTTCCCTCCCTCTCAATCAGCCCCAGCATTTT
>TRBD1|-|TRBJ1-2|TRBV20-1
CSARTGDGYTF
TGCAGTGCTAGAACAGGGGATGGCTACACCTTC
>-|-|TRBJ2-5|TRBV24-1
CATSPLDSQETQYF
TGTGCCACCAGCCCCCTGGACAGCCAAGAGACCCAGTACTTC
>TRBD1|-|TRBJ2-3|TRBV5-5
CASSEGQERTDTQYF
TGTGCCAGCAGCGAAGGACAGGAGCGCACAGATACGCAGTATTTT
>-|-|TRBJ1-4|TRBV6-5
CASSPPAQGELFF
TGTGCCAGCAGTCCGCCCGCTCAAGGAGAACTGTTTTTT
>-|-|TRBJ1-2|TRBV2
CASRSDYGYTF
TGTGCCAGCAGATCAGACTATGGCTACACCTTC
>TRBD1|once|TRBJ1-2|TRBV5-1
CASGSGTGTYLKGYTF
TGCGCCAGCGGGTCAGGGACAGGGACCTATCTGAAAGGCTACACCTTC
>TRBD2|-|TRBJ2-5|TRBV3-1/TRBV3-2
CASSQEAGLAGEETQYF
TGTGCCAGCAGCCAAGAGGCAGGACTAGCGGGAGAAGAGACCCAGTACTTC
>-|-|TRBJ2-2|TRBV24-1
CATSENSVRELFF
TGTGCCACCAGCGAAAACTCTGTGCGGGAGCTGTTTTTT
>TRBD1|-|TRBJ1-6|TRBV5-1
CASSFFARGRSPLHF
TGCGCCAGCAGCTTTTTTGCCAGGGGGAGATCACCCCTCCACTTT
>-|once|TRBJ1-3|TRBV6-2/TRBV6-3
CASSPGVTNIYF
TGTGCCAGCAGCCCCGGAGTCACGAACATATATTTT
>TRBD1|many|TRBJ2-3|TRBV15
CASSPGTGDTDTQYF
TGTGCCTCGTCCCCCGGGACAGGGGACACAGATACGCAGTATTTT
>TRBD1|few|TRBJ2-7|TRBV3-1/TRBV3-2
CASSHPRTGFHEQYF
TGTGCCAGCAGCCATCCCAGGACAGGGTTCCACGAGCAGTACTTC
>-|-|TRBJ2-7|TRBV7-2
CASSLASGTYEQYF
TGTGCCAGCAGCTTAGCTAGCGGTACCTACGAGCAGTACTTC
>TRBD1|-|TRBJ2-1|TRBV11-2
CASTKTGVTYNEQFF
TGTGCCAGCACCAAAACAGGGGTGACCTACAATGAGCAGTTCTTC
>TRBD1|once|TRBJ1-1|TRBV24-1
CATSGTGITEAFF
TGTGCCACTTCCGGGACAGGGATCACTGAAGCTTTCTTT
>-|-|TRBJ2-7|TRBV5-1
CASREGASYEQYF
TGCGCCAGCAGAGAGGGTGCTTCGTACGAGCAGTACTTC
>-|-|TRBJ2-7|TRBV28
CASRADTRTYEQYF
TGTGCCAGCAGGGCCGATACTAGGACCTACGAGCAGTACTTC
>TRBD1|-|TRBJ2-1|TRBV5-1
CASSQGDPRDEQFF
TGCGCCAGCAGCCAGGGGGACCCTAGGGATGAGCAGTTCTTC
>-|few|TRBJ1-4|TRBV19
CASTDRTTNEKLFF
TGTGCCAGTACCGACAGAACAACTAATGAAAAACTGTTTTTT
>TRBD2|-|TRBJ2-5|TRBV18
CASSPGYSSGTVQTQYF
TGTGCCAGCTCACCGGGGTACTCTAGCGGGACGGTACAGACCCAGTACTTC
>-|-|TRBJ2-7|TRBV5-5
CASSSGGSDYEQYF
TGTGCCAGCAGCTCGGGGGGCTCCGACTACGAGCAGTACTTC
>-|-|TRBJ1-3|TRBV18
CASSLTTGSGNTIYF
TGTGCCAGCTCACTCACCACAGGGTCTGGAAACACCATATATTTT
>TRBD1|-|TRBJ2-3|TRBV24-1
CATSDPRQGSTDTQYF
TGTGCCACCAGTGACCCTAGACAGGGGAGCACAGATACGCAGTATTTT
>-|few|TRBJ1-1|TRBV7-9
CASSHTETGEAFF
TGTGCCAGCAGCCACACAGAGACAGGTGAAGCTTTCTTT
>-|few|TRBJ2-5|TRBV29-1
CSVDNEEETQYF
TGCAGCGTTGATAATGAAGAGGAGACCCAGTACTTC
>TRBD1|-|TRBJ1-1|TRBV29-1
CSVGWGQGVSEAFF
TGCAGCGTTGGTTGGGGACAGGGGGTTTCTGAAGCTTTCTTT
>-|-|TRBJ1-2|TRBV7-9
CASSFKGVGYTF
TGTGCCAGCAGCTTTAAGGGGGTGGGCTACACCTTC
>-|-|TRBJ1-1|TRBV29-1
CSTGKGRGNTEAFF
TGCAGCACTGGTAAAGGCAGGGGGAACACTGAAGCTTTCTTT
>-|-|TRBJ2-5|TRBV27
CASSLGWAETQYF
TGTGCCAGCAGTTTGGGTTGGGCAGAGACCCAGTACTTC
>-|-|TRBJ2-1|TRBV27
CASSHNSYNEQFF
TGTGCCAGCAGTCACAACTCCTACAATGAGCAGTTCTTC
>-|-|TRBJ2-7|TRBV2
CASSEVTQGYLSYEQYF
TGTGCCAGCAGTGAAGTAACTCAGGGGTACCTCTCCTACGAGCAGTACTTC
>-|few|TRBJ1-1|TRBV19
CASSNMNTEAFF
TGTGCCAGTAGTAACATGAACACTGAAGCTTTCTTT
>-|few|TRBJ2-5|TRBV13
CASSPKDLLETQYF
TGTGCCAGCAGCCCAAAGGACTTACTAGAGACCCAGTACTTC
>-|-|TRBJ1-5|TRBV12-5
CASGLGPRGLNQPQHF
TGTGCTAGTGGTTTGGGGCCTAGGGGCCTCAATCAGCCCCAGCATTTT